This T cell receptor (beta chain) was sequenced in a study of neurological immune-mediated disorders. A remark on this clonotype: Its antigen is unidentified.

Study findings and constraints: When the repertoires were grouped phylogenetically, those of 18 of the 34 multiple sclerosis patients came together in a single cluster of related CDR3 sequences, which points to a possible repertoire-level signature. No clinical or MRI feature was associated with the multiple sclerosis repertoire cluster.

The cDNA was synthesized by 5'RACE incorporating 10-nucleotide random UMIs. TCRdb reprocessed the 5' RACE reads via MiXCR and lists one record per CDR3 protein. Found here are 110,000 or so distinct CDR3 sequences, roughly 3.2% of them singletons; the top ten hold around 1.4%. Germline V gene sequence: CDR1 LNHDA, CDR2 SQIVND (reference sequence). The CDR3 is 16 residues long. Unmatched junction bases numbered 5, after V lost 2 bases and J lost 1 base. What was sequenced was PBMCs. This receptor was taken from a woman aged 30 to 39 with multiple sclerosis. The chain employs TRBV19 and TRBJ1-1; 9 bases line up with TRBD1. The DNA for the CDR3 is TGTGCCAGTAGTATATACAGGGGGCACGGGAACACTGAAGCTTTCTTT. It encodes CASSIYRGHGNTEAFF.